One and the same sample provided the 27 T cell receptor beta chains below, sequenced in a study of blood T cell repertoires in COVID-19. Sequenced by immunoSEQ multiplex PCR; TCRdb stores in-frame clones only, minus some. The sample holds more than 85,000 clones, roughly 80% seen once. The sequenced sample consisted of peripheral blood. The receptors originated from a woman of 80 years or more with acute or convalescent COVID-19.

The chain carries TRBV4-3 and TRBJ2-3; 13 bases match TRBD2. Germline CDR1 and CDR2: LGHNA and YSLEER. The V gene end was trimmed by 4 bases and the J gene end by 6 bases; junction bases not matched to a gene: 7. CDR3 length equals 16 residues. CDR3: CASSRTLAGGPDTQYF. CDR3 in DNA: TGCGCCAGCAGCCGTACACTAGCGGGAGGGCCGGATACGCAGTATTTT.

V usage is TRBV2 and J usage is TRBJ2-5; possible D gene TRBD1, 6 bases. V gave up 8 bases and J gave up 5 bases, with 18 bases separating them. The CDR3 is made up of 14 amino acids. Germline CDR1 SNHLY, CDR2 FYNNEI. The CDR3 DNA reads TGTGCCAGCGGCGAACAGGGAGCTCTGGAGACCCAGTACTTC. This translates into CASGEQGALETQYF.

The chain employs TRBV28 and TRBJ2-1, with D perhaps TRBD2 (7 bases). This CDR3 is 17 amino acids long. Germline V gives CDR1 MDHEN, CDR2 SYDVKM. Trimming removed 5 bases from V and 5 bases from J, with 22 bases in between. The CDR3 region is CASSLPFAGRGNNEQFF. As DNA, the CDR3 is TGTGCCAGCAGTCTACCCTTTGCGGGGAGGGGGAACAATGAGCAGTTCTTC. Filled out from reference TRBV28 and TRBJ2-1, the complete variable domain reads DVKVTQSSRYLVKRTGEKVFLECVQDMDHENMFWYRQDPGLGLRLIYFSYDVKMKEKGDIPEGYSVSREKKERFSLILESASTNQTSMYLCASSLPFAGRGNNEQFFGPGTRLTVL.

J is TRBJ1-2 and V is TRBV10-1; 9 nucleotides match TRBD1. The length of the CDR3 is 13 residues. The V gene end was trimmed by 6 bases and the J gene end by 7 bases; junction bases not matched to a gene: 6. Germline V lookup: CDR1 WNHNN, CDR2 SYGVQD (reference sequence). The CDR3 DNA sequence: TGCGCCAGCAGCCCGGGACAGGGCCGTGGCTACACCTTC. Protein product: CASSPGQGRGYTF.

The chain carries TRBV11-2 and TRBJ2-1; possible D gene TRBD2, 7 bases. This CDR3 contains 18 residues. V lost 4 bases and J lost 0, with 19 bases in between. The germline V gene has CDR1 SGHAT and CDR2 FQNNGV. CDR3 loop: CASSSGRGALSSYNEQFF. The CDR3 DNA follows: TGTGCCAGCAGCTCTGGGAGGGGGGCCTTGAGCTCCTACAATGAGCAGTTCTTC. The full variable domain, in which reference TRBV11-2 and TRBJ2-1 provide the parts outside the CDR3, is EAGVAQSPRYKIIEKRQSVAFWCNPISGHATLYWYQQILGQGPKLLIQFQNNGVVDDSQLPKDRFSAERLKGVDSTLKIQPAKLEDSAVYLCASSSGRGALSSYNEQFFGPGTRLTVL.

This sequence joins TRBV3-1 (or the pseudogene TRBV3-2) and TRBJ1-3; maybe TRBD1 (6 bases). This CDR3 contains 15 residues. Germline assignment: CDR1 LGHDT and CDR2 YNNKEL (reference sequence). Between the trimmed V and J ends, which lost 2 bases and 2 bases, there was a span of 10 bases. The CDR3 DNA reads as TGTGCCAGCAGCCAATCCAGGGGCACTGGAAACACCATATATTTT. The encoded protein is CASSQSRGTGNTIYF.

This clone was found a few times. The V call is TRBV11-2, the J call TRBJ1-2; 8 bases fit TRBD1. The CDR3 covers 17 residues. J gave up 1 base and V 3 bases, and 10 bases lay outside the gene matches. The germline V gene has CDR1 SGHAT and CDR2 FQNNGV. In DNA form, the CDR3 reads TGTGCCAGCAGCTTCGGGACAGGTGCCATCCGTAACTATGGCTACACCTTC. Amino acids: CASSFGTGAIRNYGYTF.

CDR3: CASSPVDRGDTEAFF. The CDR3 bases are TGTGCCAGCAGCCCTGTCGACAGGGGAGACACTGAAGCTTTCTTT. The V and J genes are TRBV11-2 and TRBJ1-1; 8 nucleotides agree with TRBD1. The V gene's germline CDR1 is SGHAT and CDR2 FQNNGV. The CDR3 runs to 15 residues. V shed 5 bases, J shed 3 bases, and the junction held 8 bases outside the gene matches. The full variable domain, with the rest looked up from reference TRBV11-2 and TRBJ1-1, is EAGVAQSPRYKIIEKRQSVAFWCNPISGHATLYWYQQILGQGPKLLIQFQNNGVVDDSQLPKDRFSAERLKGVDSTLKIQPAKLEDSAVYLCASSPVDRGDTEAFFGQGTRLTVV.

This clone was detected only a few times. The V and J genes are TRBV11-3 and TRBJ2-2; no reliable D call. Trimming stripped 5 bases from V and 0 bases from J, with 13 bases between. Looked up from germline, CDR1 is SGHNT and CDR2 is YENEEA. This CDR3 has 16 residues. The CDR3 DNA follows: TGTGCCAGCAGCCCCGGTAGGAGTTCGAACACCGGGGAGCTGTTTTTT. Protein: CASSPGRSSNTGELFF.

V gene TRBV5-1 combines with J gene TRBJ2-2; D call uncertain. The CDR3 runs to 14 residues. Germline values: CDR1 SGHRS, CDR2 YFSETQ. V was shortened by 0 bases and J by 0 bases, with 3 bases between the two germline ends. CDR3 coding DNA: TGCGCCAGCAGCTTGGCTCCGAACACCGGGGAGCTGTTTTTT. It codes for CASSLAPNTGELFF. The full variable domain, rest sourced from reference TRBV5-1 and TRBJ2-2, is KAGVTQTPRYLIKTRGQQVTLSCSPISGHRSVSWYQQTPGQGLQFLFEYFSETQRNKGNFPGRFSGRQFSNSRSEMNVSTLELGDSALYLCASSLAPNTGELFFGEGSRLTVL.

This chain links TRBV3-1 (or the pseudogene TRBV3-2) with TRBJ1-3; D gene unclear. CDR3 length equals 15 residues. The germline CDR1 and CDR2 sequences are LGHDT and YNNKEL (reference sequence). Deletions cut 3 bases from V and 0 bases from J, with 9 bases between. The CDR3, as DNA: TGTGCCAGCAGCCAGCGGAGGAGCTCTGGAAACACCATATATTTT. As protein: CASSQRRSSGNTIYF.

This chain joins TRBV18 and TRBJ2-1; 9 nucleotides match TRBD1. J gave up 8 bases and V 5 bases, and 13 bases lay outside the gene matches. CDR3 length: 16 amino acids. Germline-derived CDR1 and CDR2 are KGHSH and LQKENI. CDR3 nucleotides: TGTGCCAGCTCAGCACGACAGGGACAGGGAAGCGATGAGCAGTTCTTC. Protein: CASSARQGQGSDEQFF.

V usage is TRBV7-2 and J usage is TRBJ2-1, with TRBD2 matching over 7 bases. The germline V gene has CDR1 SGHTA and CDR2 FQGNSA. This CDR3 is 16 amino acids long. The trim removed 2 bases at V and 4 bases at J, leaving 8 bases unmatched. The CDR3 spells CASSLRGGSEYNEQFF. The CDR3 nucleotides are TGTGCCAGCAGCTTAAGAGGCGGGAGTGAGTACAATGAGCAGTTCTTC.

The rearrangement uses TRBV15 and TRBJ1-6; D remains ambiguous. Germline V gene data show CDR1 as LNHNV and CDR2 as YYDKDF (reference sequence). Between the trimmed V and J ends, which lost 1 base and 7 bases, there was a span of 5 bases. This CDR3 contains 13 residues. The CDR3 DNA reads TGTGCCACCAGCAGAGGGAGGAATTCACCCCTCCACTTT. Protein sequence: CATSRGRNSPLHF. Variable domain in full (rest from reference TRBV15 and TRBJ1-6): DAMVIQNPRYQVTQFGKPVTLSCSQTLNHNVMYWYQQKSSQAPKLLFHYYDKDFNNEADTPDNFQSRRPNTSFCFLDIRSPGLGDTAMYLCATSRGRNSPLHFGNGTRLTVT.

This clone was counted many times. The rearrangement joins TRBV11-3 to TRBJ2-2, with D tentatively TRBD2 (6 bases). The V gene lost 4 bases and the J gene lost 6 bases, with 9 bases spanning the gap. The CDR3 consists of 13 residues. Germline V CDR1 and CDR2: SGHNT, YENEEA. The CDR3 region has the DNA TGTGCCAGCAGCTCCGGGACTCCCGGGGAGCTGTTTTTT. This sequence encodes CASSSGTPGELFF.

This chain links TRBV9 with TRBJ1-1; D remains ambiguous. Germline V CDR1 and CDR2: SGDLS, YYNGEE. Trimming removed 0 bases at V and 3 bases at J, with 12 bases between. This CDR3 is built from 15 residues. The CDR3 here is CASSVVGLADTEAFF. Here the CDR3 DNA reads TGTGCCAGCAGCGTAGTAGGGTTAGCGGACACTGAAGCTTTCTTT.

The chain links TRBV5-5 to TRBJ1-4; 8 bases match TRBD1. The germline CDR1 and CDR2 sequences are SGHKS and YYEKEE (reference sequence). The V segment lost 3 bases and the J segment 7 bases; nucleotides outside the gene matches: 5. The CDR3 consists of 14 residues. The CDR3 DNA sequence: TGTGCCAGCAGCTCTTACAGGGGGGGTGAAAAACTGTTTTTT. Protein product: CASSSYRGGEKLFF.

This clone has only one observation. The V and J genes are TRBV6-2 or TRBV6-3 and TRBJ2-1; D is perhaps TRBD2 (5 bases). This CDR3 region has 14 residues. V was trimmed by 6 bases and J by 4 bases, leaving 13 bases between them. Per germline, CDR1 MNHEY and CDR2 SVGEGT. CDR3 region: CASSPDYYYNEQFF. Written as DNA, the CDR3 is TGTGCCAGCAGCCCCGACTACTATTACAATGAGCAGTTCTTC.

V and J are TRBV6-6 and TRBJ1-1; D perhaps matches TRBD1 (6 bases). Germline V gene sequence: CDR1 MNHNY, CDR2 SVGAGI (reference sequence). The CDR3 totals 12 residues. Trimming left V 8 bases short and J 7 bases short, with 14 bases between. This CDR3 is CASRDITLEAFF. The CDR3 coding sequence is TGTGCCAGCCGGGACATCACCCTTGAAGCTTTCTTT.

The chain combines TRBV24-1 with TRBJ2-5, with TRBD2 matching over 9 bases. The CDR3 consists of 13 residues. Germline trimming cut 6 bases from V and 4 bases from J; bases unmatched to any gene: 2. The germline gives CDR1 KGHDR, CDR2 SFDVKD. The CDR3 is CATSKAGGETQYF. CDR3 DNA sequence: TGTGCCACCAGTAAAGCGGGAGGAGAGACCCAGTACTTC.

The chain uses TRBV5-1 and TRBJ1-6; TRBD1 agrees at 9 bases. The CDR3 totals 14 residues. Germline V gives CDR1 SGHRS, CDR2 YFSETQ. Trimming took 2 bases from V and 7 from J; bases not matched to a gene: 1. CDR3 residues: CASSLGTGNSPLHF. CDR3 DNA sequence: TGCGCCAGCAGCTTAGGGACAGGGAATTCACCCCTCCACTTT.

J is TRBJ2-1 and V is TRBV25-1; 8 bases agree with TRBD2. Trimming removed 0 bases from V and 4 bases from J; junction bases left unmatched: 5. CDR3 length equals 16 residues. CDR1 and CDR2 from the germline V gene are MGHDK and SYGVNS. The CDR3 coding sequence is TGTGCCAGCAGTGAATATTCGGGAGGGTCTTACAATGAGCAGTTCTTC. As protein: CASSEYSGGSYNEQFF.

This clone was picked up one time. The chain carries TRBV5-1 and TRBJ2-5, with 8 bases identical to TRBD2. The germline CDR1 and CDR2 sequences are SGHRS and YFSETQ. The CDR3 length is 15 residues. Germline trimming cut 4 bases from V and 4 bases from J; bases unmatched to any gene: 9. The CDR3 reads CASSEKAGAPETQYF. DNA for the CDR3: TGCGCCAGCAGCGAAAAAGCGGGAGCACCAGAGACCCAGTACTTC.

The CDR3 nucleotides are TGCAGTTGTTATTTAACAGATACGCAGTATTTT. Protein: CSCYLTDTQYF. The rearrangement uses TRBV20-1 and TRBJ2-3; the D is unclear. Trimming left V 8 bases short and J 3 bases short, with 9 bases between. The CDR3 has 11 amino acids. Germline V lookup: CDR1 DFQATT, CDR2 SNEGSKA (reference sequence).

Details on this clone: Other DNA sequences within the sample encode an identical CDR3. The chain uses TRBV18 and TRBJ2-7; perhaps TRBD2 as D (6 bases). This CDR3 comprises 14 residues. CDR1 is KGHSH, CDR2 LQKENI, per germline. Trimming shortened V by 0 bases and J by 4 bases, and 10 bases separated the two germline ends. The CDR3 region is CASSPPGLPYEQYF. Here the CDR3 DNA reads TGTGCCAGCTCACCACCCGGACTACCATACGAGCAGTACTTC. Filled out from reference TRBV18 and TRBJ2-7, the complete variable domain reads NAGVMQNPRHLVRRRGQEARLRCSPMKGHSHVYWYRQLPEEGLKFMVYLQKENIIDESGMPKERFSAEFPKEGPSILRIQQVVRGDSAAYFCASSPPGLPYEQYFGPGTRLTVT.

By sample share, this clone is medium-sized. CDR3 protein: CASSVRQGNQPQHF. CDR3 sequence (DNA): TGTGCCAGCAGCGTCCGACAGGGCAATCAGCCCCAGCATTTT. This sequence joins TRBV5-6 and TRBJ1-5, with D perhaps matching TRBD1 (6 bases). CDR3 length: 14 residues. Trimming removed 4 bases at V and 2 bases at J, with 10 bases between. Per germline, CDR1 SGHDT and CDR2 YYEEEE.

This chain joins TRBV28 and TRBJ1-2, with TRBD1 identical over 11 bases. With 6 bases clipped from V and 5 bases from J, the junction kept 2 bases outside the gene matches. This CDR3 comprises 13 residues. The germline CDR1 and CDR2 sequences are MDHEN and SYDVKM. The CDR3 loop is CASSGTGGYGYTF. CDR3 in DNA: TGTGCCAGCAGCGGGACAGGGGGGTATGGCTACACCTTC.